This T cell receptor beta chain is from a study of OX40 agonist ivuxolimab in advanced cancers. V was trimmed by 5 bases and J by 6 bases, leaving 19 bases between them. CDR3 size: 16 residues. The germline gives CDR1 MNHNY, CDR2 SVGAGI (reference sequence). Assay: immunoSEQ multiplex PCR; the TCRdb copy retains only in-frame clones and omits some. The sample yields around 50,000 clones, 75% to 90% seen once. The origin of this receptor is an adult with an advanced solid tumor such as melanoma, head and neck, liver or kidney cancer. Sequenced material: CD4+ or CD8+ T cells sorted from blood, taken in a trial of the OX40 agonist ivuxolimab. The genes are TRBV6-6 and TRBJ2-2, with D possibly matching TRBD2 (7 bases). The CDR3 reads CASSHKGGAQSGELFF. The CDR3 DNA sequence: TGTGCCAGCAGTCATAAGGGGGGGGCGCAGTCCGGGGAGCTGTTTTTT.